This T cell receptor beta chain emerged from a study of blood T cells in healthy people across ages. Total RNA, at least 6 micrograms per sample, was extracted from PBMCs. Combining a sample-barcoded 5' primer with a J-beta primer mix, a second PCR ran for roughly 6 to 11 cycles. TCRdb itself ran the 5' RACE reads through MiXCR, one entry per CDR3 protein. The profile shows around 870,000 distinct CDR3 sequences, under 35% of them singletons. Study-wide results and limits: Long-lived donors had more naive CD4+ cells and higher diversity than aged donors. Correlation between TCR beta diversity and naive T cell percentage was strong.

The CDR3 has 12 amino acids. V shed 5 bases, J shed 7 bases, and the junction held 7 bases outside the gene matches. Germline CDR1 GTSNPN, CDR2 SVGIG (reference sequence). Ten or more counts support this clonotype. Antigen unknown. Specimen: blood. This receptor was identified in a woman at least 80 years old in good health. This chain uses TRBV30 with TRBJ1-2, with 7 bases matching TRBD1. This CDR3 is CAWARQGSGYTF. The CDR3 DNA reads as TGTGCCTGGGCACGACAGGGCTCTGGCTACACCTTC.